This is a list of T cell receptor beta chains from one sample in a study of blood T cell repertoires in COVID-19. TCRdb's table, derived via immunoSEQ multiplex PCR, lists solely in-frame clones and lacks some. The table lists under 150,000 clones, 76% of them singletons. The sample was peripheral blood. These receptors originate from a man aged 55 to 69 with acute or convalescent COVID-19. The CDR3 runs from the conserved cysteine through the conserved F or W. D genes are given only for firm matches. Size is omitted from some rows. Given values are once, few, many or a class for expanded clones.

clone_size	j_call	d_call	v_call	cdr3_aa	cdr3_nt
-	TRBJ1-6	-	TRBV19	CASSIQGQGNSPLHF	TGTGCCAGTAGTATTCAGGGGCAGGGGAATTCACCCCTCCACTTT
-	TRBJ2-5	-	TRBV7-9	CATFLPTPFQETQYF	TGTGCCACCTTCCTCCCGACACCATTCCAAGAGACCCAGTACTTC
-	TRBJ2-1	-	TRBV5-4	CASSLSSASYNEQFF	TGTGCCAGCAGCTTGTCTAGCGCGTCCTACAATGAGCAGTTCTTC
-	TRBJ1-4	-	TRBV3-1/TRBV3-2	CASSPGYGAGNEKLFF	TGTGCCAGCAGCCCTGGCTACGGGGCGGGGAACGAAAAACTGTTTTTT
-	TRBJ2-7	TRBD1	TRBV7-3	CASSGGTGAHYEQYF	TGTGCCAGCAGCGGGGGGACAGGGGCCCACTACGAGCAGTACTTC
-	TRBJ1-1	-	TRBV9	CASSVVGGSGTEAFF	TGTGCCAGCAGCGTAGTAGGAGGGTCGGGCACTGAAGCTTTCTTT
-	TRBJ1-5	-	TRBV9	CASSRGSNQPQHF	TGTGCCAGCAGCAGGGGTAGCAATCAGCCCCAGCATTTT
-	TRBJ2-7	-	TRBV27	CASSKGVNEQYF	TGTGCCAGCAGTAAAGGGGTGAACGAGCAGTACTTC
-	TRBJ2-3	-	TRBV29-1	CSVEGQNTDTQYF	TGCAGCGTTGAGGGGCAGAACACAGATACGCAGTATTTT
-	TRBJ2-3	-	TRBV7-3	CASSSGSTDTQYF	TGTGCCAGCAGCTCAGGGTCCACAGATACGCAGTATTTT
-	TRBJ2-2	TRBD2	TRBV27	CASSFLAGAGRELFF	TGTGCCAGCAGTTTCCTAGCGGGAGCGGGGCGGGAGCTGTTTTTT
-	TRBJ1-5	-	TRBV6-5	CASSGDWPQHF	TGTGCCAGCAGCGGGGACTGGCCCCAGCATTTT
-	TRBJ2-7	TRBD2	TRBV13	CASSPAGTSGFEQYF	TGTGCCAGCAGCCCCGCCGGGACTAGCGGGTTCGAGCAGTACTTC
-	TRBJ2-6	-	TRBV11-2	CASSTAGEVFGGGANVLTF	TGTGCCAGCAGCACCGCAGGGGAAGTGTTTGGCGGGGGGGCCAACGTCCTGACTTTC
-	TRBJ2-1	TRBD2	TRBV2	CASTSGSSNEQFF	TGTGCCAGCACTAGCGGGAGTTCTAATGAGCAGTTCTTC
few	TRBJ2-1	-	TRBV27	CASSSADSYNEQFF	TGTGCCAGCAGTTCCGCGGACTCCTACAATGAGCAGTTCTTC
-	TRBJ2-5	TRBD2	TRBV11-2	CASSLGISGRGQETQYF	TGTGCCAGCAGCTTAGGAATCAGCGGGAGGGGCCAAGAGACCCAGTACTTC
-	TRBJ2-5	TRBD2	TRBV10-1	CASSESGGRETQYF	TGCGCCAGCAGTGAATCTGGCGGGAGAGAGACCCAGTACTTC
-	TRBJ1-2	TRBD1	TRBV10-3	CAISIRQGDPSF	TGTGCCATCAGTATCCGACAGGGGGACCCTTCGTTC
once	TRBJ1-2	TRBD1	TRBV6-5	CASRPGTGGYYGYTF	TGTGCCAGCAGGCCCGGGACAGGGGGTTACTATGGCTACACCTTC
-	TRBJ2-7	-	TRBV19	CASSMWFESSYEQYF	TGTGCCAGTAGTATGTGGTTTGAGAGCTCCTACGAGCAGTACTTC
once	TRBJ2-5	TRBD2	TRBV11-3	CASSLGLAGGEETQYF	TGTGCCAGCAGCTTGGGACTAGCGGGAGGGGAAGAGACCCAGTACTTC
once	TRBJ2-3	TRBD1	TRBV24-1	CATSDPGQATDTQYF	TGTGCCACCAGTGACCCGGGACAGGCAACAGATACGCAGTATTTT
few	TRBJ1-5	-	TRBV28	CASSHTTAWISPQHF	TGTGCCAGCAGTCATACGACAGCCTGGATATCGCCCCAGCATTTT
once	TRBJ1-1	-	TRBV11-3	CASSWSGNTEAFF	TGTGCCAGCAGCTGGTCGGGGAACACTGAAGCTTTCTTT
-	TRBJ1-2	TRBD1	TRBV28	CASSSGTGGGGGYTF	TGTGCCAGCAGTTCGGGGACAGGGGGCGGGGGGGGCTACACCTTC
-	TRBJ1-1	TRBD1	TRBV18	CASSPGQGQMNTEAFF	TGTGCCAGCTCACCAGGGCAGGGACAGATGAACACTGAAGCTTTCTTT
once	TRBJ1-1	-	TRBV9	CASTTGGMNTEAFF	TGTGCCAGCACAACAGGTGGAATGAACACTGAAGCTTTCTTT
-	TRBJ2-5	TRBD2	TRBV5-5	CASSLAGGSTQETQYF	TGTGCCAGCAGCTTGGCCGGGGGGTCGACACAAGAGACCCAGTACTTC
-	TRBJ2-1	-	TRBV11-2	CASSRDTEQFF	TGTGCCAGCAGCAGGGACACCGAGCAGTTCTTC
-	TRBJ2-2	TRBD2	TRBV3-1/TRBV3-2	CASSQDLFAGGDTGELFF	TGTGCCAGCAGCCAAGATCTTTTCGCGGGAGGAGACACCGGGGAGCTGTTTTTT
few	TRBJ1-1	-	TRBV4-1	CASSPRKSVTEAFF	TGCGCCAGCAGCCCGAGAAAATCGGTTACTGAAGCTTTCTTT
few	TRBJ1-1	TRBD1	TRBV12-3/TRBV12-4	CASNDRATEAFF	TGTGCCAGCAACGACAGGGCCACTGAAGCTTTCTTT
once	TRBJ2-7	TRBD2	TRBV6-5	CASRGGRAEQYF	TGTGCCAGCAGGGGAGGGAGGGCCGAGCAGTACTTC
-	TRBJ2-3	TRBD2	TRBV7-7	CASSPGLAGVADTQYF	TGTGCCAGCAGCCCGGGACTAGCGGGAGTGGCAGATACGCAGTATTTT
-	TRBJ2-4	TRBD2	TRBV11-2	CASSLIGVGLAETKNIQYF	TGTGCCAGCAGCTTAATAGGAGTTGGGCTAGCGGAGACCAAAAACATTCAGTACTTC
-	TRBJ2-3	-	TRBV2	CASRLTDTQYF	TGTGCCAGCAGACTCACAGATACGCAGTATTTT
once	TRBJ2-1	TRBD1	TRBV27	CASSPGQGGNEQFF	TGTGCCAGCAGTCCGGGACAGGGGGGCAATGAGCAGTTCTTC
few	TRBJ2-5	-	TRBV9	CASSVMELGETQYF	TGTGCCAGCAGCGTAATGGAGTTGGGAGAGACCCAGTACTTC